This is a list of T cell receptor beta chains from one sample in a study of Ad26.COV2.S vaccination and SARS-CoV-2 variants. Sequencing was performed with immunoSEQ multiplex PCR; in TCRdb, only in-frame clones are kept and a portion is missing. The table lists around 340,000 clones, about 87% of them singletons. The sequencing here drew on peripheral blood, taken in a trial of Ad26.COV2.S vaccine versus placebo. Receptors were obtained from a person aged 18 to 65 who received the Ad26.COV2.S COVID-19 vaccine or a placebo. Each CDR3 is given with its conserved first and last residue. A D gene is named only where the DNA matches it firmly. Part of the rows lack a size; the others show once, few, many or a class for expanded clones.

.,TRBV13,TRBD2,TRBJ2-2,TGTGCCAGCAGCTCTCCCCTAGCGGGAGGAACCGGGGAGCTGTTTTTT,CASSSPLAGGTGELFF
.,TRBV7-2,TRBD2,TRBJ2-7,TGTGCCAGCAGCTTAGATAGCGGGGTTCTCTTCTACGAGCAGTACTTC,CASSLDSGVLFYEQYF
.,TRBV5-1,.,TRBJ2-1,TGCGCCAGCAGCTTGGGAGGGGTACGTAAGCAGTTCTTC,CASSLGGVRKQFF
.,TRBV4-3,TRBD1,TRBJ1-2,TGCGCCAGCAGCCAACGAAAGGGGGCGTTGAATGGCTACACCTTC,CASSQRKGALNGYTF
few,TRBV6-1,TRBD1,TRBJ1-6,TGTGCCAGCAGTGAGTGGACAGGGTCACCCCTCCACTTT,CASSEWTGSPLHF
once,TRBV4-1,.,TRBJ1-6,TGCGCCAGCAGCCAAGAATTTGGGGGGGATCATAATTCACCCCTCCACTTT,CASSQEFGGDHNSPLHF
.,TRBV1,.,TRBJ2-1,TGCACCAGCAGCCAAGAAGGGTCCTTAGCGGGGTTTTTAGGAGAGCAGTTCTTC,CTSSQEGSLAGFLGEQFF
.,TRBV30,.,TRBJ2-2,TGTGCCTGGAGTCGGGACCAGAACACCGGGGAGCTGTTTTTT,CAWSRDQNTGELFF
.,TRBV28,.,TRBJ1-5,TGTGCCAGCAGGACCCCCGGGGGGGCTAATCAGCCCCAGCATTTT,CASRTPGGANQPQHF
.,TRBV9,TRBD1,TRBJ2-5,TGTGCCAGCAGCGCGCCCCCGGGACAGGGGCAAGAGACCCAGTACTTC,CASSAPPGQGQETQYF
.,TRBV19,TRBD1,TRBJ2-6,TGTGCCAGTAGTATTCAGGGGACAGGGGGCGCCGGGGCCAACGTCCTGACTTTC,CASSIQGTGGAGANVLTF
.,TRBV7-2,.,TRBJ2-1,TGTGCCAGCAGCTTAGCGATGGGGGCGACCTACAATGAGCAGTTCTTC,CASSLAMGATYNEQFF
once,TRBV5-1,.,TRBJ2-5,TGCGCCAGCAGCTTAGAAACACTCCAAGAGACCCAGTACTTC,CASSLETLQETQYF
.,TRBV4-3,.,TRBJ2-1,TGCGCCAGCAGCCAAGAGTATGGGCAGAATTACAATGAGCAGTTCTTC,CASSQEYGQNYNEQFF
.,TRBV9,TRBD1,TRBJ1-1,TGTGCCAGCAGCCCCCGGGACAGGGGGCGGAACACTGAAGCTTTCTTT,CASSPRDRGRNTEAFF
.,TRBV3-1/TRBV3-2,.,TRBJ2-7,TGTGCCAGCAGCCAGGTGGGGGGCTACAGCTCCTACGAGCAGTACTTC,CASSQVGGYSSYEQYF
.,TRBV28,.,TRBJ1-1,TGTGCCAGCAGTATCCCAGGTCTGCCTGAAGCTTTCTTT,CASSIPGLPEAFF
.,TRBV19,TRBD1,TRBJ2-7,TGTGCCAGTAGTATCCCCGGACAGGGATTAGACTACGAGCAGTACTTC,CASSIPGQGLDYEQYF
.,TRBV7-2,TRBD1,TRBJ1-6,TGTGCCAGCAGCGCAGACAGGGGTAGTTCACCCCTCCACTTT,CASSADRGSSPLHF
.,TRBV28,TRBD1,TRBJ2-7,TGTGCCAGCTTAGACAGGGTCTCCTACGAGCAGTACTTC,CASLDRVSYEQYF
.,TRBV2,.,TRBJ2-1,TGTGCCAGCAGTGAAGACTTGCTCGGGTACAATGAGCAGTTCTTC,CASSEDLLGYNEQFF
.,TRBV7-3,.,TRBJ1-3,TGTGCCAGCAGCCCCGAAATTGGAGGCACCATATATTTT,CASSPEIGGTIYF
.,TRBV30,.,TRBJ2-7,TGTGCCTGGAGTAGTACGGTCTACGAGCAGTACTTC,CAWSSTVYEQYF
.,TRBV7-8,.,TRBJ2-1,TGTGCCAGCAGCCCCACCCAGGTTGAGCAGTTCTTC,CASSPTQVEQFF